The T cell receptor beta chain described here comes from a study of cytomegalovirus exposure and HLA in healthy donors. 60 Vbeta and 13 Jbeta primers were used in PCR. Only in-frame clones appear in the TCRdb table, and some are missing; sequencing was by immunoSEQ multiplex PCR. The data contain approximately 85,000 clones, about 80% of them singletons. V dropped 6 bases and J dropped 0; count of bases not matched to a gene: 7. CDR3 length equals 17 residues. Germline values: CDR1 ENHRY, CDR2 SYGVKD. The chain combines TRBV10-3 with TRBJ2-2, with TRBD2 matching over 10 bases. What was sequenced was PBMCs. This receptor was identified in a woman in her 50s in good health and CMV-seropositive. As DNA, the CDR3 is TGTGCCATCAGGGGTAGCGGGGGGTCTGCGAACACCGGGGAGCTGTTTTTT. It encodes CAIRGSGGSANTGELFF.